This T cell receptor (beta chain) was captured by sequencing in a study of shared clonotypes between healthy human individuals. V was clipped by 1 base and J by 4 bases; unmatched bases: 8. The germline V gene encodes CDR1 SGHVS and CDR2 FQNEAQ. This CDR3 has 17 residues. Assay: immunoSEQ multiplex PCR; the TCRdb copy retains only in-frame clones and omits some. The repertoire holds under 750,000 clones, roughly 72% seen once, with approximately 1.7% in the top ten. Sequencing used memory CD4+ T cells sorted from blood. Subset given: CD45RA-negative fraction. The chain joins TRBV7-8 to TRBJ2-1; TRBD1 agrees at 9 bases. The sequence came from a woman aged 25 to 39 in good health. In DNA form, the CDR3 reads TGTGCCAGCAGCTTAGGAGGCTCTGGGACAGGGTACAATGAGCAGTTCTTC. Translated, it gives CASSLGGSGTGYNEQFF.